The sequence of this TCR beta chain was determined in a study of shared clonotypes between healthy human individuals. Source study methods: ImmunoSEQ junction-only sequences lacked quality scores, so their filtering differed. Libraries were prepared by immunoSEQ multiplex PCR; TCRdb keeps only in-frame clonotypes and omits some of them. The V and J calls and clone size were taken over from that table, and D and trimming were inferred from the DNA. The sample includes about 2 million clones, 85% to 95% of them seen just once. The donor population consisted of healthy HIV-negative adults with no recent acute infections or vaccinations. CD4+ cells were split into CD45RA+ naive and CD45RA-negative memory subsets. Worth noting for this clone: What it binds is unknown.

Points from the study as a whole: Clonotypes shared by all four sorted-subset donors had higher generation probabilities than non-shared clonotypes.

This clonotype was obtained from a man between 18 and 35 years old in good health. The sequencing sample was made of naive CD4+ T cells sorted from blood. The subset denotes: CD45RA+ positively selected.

CDR3 protein: CASSLAWSSYNEQFF. The CDR3 nucleotides are TGCGCCAGCAGCTTGGCTTGGAGCTCCTACAATGAGCAGTTCTTC. V usage is TRBV5-1 and J usage is TRBJ2-1; D uncertain. This CDR3 has 15 residues. Looked up from germline, CDR1 is SGHRS and CDR2 is YFSETQ. V was trimmed by 0 bases and J by 0 bases, leaving 7 bases between them.